This T cell receptor (beta chain) is from a study of shared clonotypes between healthy human individuals. On the study more broadly: Used for every donor were three CD4 naive, three CD4 memory, two CD8 naive and one CD8 memory plate. Study-level results: Relative to memory subsets, naive subsets generally showed larger estimated richness. The expectation was that sequencing depth would affect clonotype sharing among donors.

This table comes from immunoSEQ multiplex PCR, and its TCRdb copy is limited to in-frame clones, with some not included. The sample has about 1.5 million clones; around 97% are singletons. From germline, CDR1 is MGHDK and CDR2 SYGVNS. CDR3 length equals 15 residues. Between the trimmed V and J ends, which lost 3 bases and 0 bases, there was a span of 9 bases. The donors, all of them Caucasian adults, lived in Nashville, Tennessee. As to this clone: Its antigen is not known.

The specimen sequenced was naive CD4+ T cells sorted from blood. Stated subset: CD45RA+ positively selected. This sequence originates from a man aged 25-40 years in good health. The chain recombines TRBV25-1 with TRBJ2-1, with D possibly matching TRBD2 (6 bases). The CDR3: CASSEGGSSYNEQFF. CDR3 sequence (DNA): TGTGCCAGCAGTGAGGGGGGAAGCTCCTACAATGAGCAGTTCTTC.